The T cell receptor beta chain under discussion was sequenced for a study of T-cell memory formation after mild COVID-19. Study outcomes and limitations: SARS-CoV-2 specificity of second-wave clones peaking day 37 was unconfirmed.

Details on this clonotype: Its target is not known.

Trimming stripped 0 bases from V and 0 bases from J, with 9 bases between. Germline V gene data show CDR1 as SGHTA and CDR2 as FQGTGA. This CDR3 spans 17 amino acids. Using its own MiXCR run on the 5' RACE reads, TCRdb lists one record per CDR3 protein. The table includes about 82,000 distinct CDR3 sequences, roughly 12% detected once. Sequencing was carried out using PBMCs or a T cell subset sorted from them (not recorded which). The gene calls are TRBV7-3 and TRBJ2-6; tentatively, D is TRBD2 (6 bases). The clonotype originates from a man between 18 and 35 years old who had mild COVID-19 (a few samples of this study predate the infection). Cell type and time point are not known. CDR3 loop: CASSLTGLTSGANVLTF. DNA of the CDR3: TGTGCCAGCAGCTTAACGGGACTTACCTCTGGGGCCAACGTCCTGACTTTC.